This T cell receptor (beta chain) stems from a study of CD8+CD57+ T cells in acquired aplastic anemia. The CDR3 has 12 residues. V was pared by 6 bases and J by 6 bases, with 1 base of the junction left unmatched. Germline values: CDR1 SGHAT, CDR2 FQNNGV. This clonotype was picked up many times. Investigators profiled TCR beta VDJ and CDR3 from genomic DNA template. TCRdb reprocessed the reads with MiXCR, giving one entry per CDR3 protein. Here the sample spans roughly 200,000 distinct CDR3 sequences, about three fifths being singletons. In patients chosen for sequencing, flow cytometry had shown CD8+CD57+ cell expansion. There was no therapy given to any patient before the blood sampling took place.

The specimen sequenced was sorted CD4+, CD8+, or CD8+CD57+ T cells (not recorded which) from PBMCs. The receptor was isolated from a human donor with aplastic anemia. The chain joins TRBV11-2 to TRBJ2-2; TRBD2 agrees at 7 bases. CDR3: CASRGGAGELFF. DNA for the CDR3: TGTGCCAGCAGGGGAGGGGCCGGGGAGCTGTTTTTT.